This T cell receptor beta chain was identified in a study of T-cell reconstitution after alpha-beta-depleted transplantation in children. CDR1 ENHRY and CDR2 SYGVKD come from the germline V gene. The CDR3 is 15 amino acids. Trimming removed 5 bases from V and 3 bases from J, with 16 bases in between. This clonotype has a count of ten or more. This sample's TCRbeta library carried unique molecular identifier barcodes. TCRdb re-derived calls from the PCR reads in MiXCR, one entry per CDR3 protein. The sample lists 140,000 or so distinct CDR3 sequences, around 9% seen once, with around a sixth in the top ten.

Sequenced material: PBMCs, mostly from graft donor cells, taken 180 days after TCRalphabeta/CD19-depleted stem cell transplant. This clonotype was obtained from a female patient aged 2-10 years who had a stem cell transplant for congenital amegakaryocytic thrombocytopenia, so the T cells may come from the graft donor. The chain links TRBV10-3 to TRBJ1-2; tentatively, D is TRBD1 (6 bases). The CDR3 sequence: CAISNDGQTYYGYTF. The CDR3 DNA is TGTGCCATCAGTAACGATGGACAGACCTACTATGGCTACACCTTC.